Below, one T cell receptor beta chain is given with its context. Its antigen remains unidentified. This sample stems from a study of beta chain features in type 1 diabetes. Study-level points and caveats: Moderate yet significant TCRB CDR3 shortening was seen in Type 1 diabetes patients in all four CD4+ subsets.

Trimming cost V 1 base and J 6 bases, with 23 bases left between them. Germline CDR1 SGHVS, CDR2 FNYEAQ. This CDR3 has 18 amino acids. Isolated RNA was reverse transcribed in full, so expressed TCRB transcripts were sequenced. The protocol was immunoSEQ multiplex PCR, while the TCRdb copy is restricted to in-frame clones and leaves out a portion. This table holds some 300,000 clones, around 7.8% found once. The sequence derives from a woman aged 18-30 years in good health. The V gene is TRBV7-6, the J gene TRBJ2-3; D tentatively reads TRBD1 or TRBD2 (5 bases each). The sequenced material came from central memory CD4+ T cells from blood. CDR3 bases: TGTGCCAGCAGCTTAGGGGAGTGGAGACAGACGATATGGGATACGCAGTATTTT. Its translation: CASSLGEWRQTIWDTQYF.